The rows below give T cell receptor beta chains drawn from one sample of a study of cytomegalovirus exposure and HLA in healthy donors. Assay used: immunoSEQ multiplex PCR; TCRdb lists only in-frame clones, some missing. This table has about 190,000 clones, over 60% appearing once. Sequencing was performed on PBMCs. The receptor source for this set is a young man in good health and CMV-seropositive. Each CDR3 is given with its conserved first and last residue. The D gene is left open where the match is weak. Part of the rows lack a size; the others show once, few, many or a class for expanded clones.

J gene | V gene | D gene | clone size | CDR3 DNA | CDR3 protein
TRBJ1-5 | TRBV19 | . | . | TGTGCCAGTAGTATCGGTCAAAGCAATCAGCCCCAGCATTTT | CASSIGQSNQPQHF
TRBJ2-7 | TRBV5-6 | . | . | TGTGCCAGCAGCTGGGGGGAGGAGCAGTACTTC | CASSWGEEQYF
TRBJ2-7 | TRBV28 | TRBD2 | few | TGTGCCAGCAGTCCCGGGGGGGGGCTTTACGAGCAGTACTTC | CASSPGGGLYEQYF
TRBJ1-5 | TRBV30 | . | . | TGTGCCTGGGGTTACGCCGGGGATCAGCCCCAGCATTTT | CAWGYAGDQPQHF
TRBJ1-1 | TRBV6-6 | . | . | TGTGCCAGCAGTTCGCAGGTGGGTGGCACTGAAGCTTTCTTT | CASSSQVGGTEAFF
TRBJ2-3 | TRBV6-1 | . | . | TGTGCCAGCAGTTACGGGGATACGCAGTATTTT | CASSYGDTQYF
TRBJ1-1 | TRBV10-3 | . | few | TGTGCCATCAGTCAACACGAAAACACTGAAGCTTTCTTT | CAISQHENTEAFF
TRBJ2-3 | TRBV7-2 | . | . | TGTGCCAGCAGCTTATACACAGATACGCAGTATTTT | CASSLYTDTQYF
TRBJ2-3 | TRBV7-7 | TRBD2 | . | TGTGCTAGCAGCTTAGCTGCGGGAGGGCCCCCATTCACAGATACGCAGTATTTT | CASSLAAGGPPFTDTQYF
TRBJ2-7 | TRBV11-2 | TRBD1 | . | TGTGCCAGCAGCTTAAGGGACAGTGGTTGGTACGAGCAGTACTTC | CASSLRDSGWYEQYF
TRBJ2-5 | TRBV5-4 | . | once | TGTGCCAGCAGCTTTGCCAGGGTGGCAGGAGAGACCCAGTACTTC | CASSFARVAGETQYF
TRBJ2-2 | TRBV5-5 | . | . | TGTGCCAGCACCCTAGGGGGGGATGGCGGGGAGCTGTTTTTT | CASTLGGDGGELFF
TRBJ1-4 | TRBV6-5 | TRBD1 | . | TGTGCCAGCAGTTACTCGGGGACAGGGACTAATGAAAAACTGTTTTTT | CASSYSGTGTNEKLFF
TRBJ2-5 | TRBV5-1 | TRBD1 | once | TGCGCCAGCAGCTCCCAGGGGGCGGAGACCCAGTACTTC | CASSSQGAETQYF
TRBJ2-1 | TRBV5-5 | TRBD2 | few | TGTGCCAGCAGCCCGGGAGTAGCGGGATACAATGAGCAGTTCTTC | CASSPGVAGYNEQFF
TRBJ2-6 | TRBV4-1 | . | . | TGCGCCAGCAGCTCTCCTGTCGGGGCCAACGTCCTGACTTTC | CASSSPVGANVLTF
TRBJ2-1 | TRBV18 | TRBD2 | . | TGTGCCAGCTCACTTAAAGCGGGGGACCTTTACAATGAGCAGTTCTTC | CASSLKAGDLYNEQFF
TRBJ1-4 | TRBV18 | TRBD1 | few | TGTGCCAGCTCACCGGACAGGGGGCATGAAAAACTGTTTTTT | CASSPDRGHEKLFF
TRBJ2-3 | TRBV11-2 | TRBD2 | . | TGTGCCAGCAGCATCCGCGGGGGGGGGTCATCTAGCACAGATACGCAGTATTTT | CASSIRGGGSSSTDTQYF
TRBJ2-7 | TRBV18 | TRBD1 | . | TGTGCCAGCTCAGCAGGGGGAGTTGGCGAGCAGTACTTC | CASSAGGVGEQYF
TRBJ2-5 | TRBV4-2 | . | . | TGTGCCAGCAGCCAAGAGGGCCTAGGGGTAGGGGAGACCCAGTACTTC | CASSQEGLGVGETQYF
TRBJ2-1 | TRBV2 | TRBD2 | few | TGTGCCAGCAGCCCCGGGGGGAGCGGGAAATACAATGAGCAGTTCTTC | CASSPGGSGKYNEQFF
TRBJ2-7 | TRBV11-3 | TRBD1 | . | TGTGCCAGCAGCTTCGGGACAGGGGGCGAGCAGTACTTC | CASSFGTGGEQYF
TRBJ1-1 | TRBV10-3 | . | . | TGTGCCATCAGTGTCGACGGGAGGTCTGAAGCTTTCTTT | CAISVDGRSEAFF
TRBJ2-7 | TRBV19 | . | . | TGTGCCAGTAGTATGATCAGGGTACCCTCCTACGAGCAGTACTTC | CASSMIRVPSYEQYF
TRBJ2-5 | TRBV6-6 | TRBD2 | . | TGTGCCAGCAGTTACTCCTCCGGGAGGCAAGAGACCCAGTACTTC | CASSYSSGRQETQYF
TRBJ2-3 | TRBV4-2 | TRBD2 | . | TGTGCCAGCAGCCAAGTCGTTAGCGGGGGGACCACAGATACGCAGTATTTT | CASSQVVSGGTTDTQYF
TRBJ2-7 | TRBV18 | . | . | TGTGCCAGCTCACCAGACTCATACGAGCAGTACTTC | CASSPDSYEQYF
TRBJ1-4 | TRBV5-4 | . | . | TGTGCCAGCACCTCGGGGGGGGGTAATGAAAAACTGTTTTTT | CASTSGGGNEKLFF
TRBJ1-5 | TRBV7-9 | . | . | TGCGCCAGCAGCCAGCTGGGCTCCAATCAGCCCCAGCATTTT | CASSQLGSNQPQHF
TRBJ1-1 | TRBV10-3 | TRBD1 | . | TGTGCCATCAGTGCGACGGACAGGGGTCTCCACACTGAAGCTTTCTTT | CAISATDRGLHTEAFF
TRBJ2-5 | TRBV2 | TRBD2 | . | TGTGCCAGAAATAGCGGGAGTGCAGAGACCCAGTACTTC | CARNSGSAETQYF
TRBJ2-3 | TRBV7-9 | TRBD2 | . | TGTGCCAGCAGCACCGGGACTAGCGGGAGGGCAGATACGCAGTATTTT | CASSTGTSGRADTQYF
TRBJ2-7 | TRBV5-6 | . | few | TGTGCCAGCAGCTTGACAGAGTCCTACGAGCAGTACTTC | CASSLTESYEQYF
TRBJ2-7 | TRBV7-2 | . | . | TGTGCCAGCAGCCGGGGGATTAGCTCCTACGAGCAGTACTTC | CASSRGISSYEQYF
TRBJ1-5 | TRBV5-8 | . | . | TGTGCCAGCAACCAGACAAGGGGGAATCAGCCCCAGCATTTT | CASNQTRGNQPQHF
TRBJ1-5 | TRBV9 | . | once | TGTGCCAGCAGCGCCGCAGGGGCCCATCAGCCCCAGCATTTT | CASSAAGAHQPQHF
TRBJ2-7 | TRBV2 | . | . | TGTGCCAGCAGTGAAACGGGCGGAGGGATTTACGAGCAGTACTTC | CASSETGGGIYEQYF
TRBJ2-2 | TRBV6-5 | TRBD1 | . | TGTGCCAGCAGTCAACAGGGGGCGAACACCGGGGAGCTGTTTTTT | CASSQQGANTGELFF
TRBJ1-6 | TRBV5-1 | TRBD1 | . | TGCGCCAGCAGCGTAACAGGGGTTGATAACTATAATTCACCCCTCCACTTT | CASSVTGVDNYNSPLHF
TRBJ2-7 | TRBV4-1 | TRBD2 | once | TGTGCCAGCAGCCAAGACCGGGGGAGGGCCGTCGAGCAGTACTTC | CASSQDRGRAVEQYF
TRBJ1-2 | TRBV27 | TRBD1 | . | TGTGCCAGCAGCCACAGGGGCGCTTATTCGATCTATGGCTACACCTTC | CASSHRGAYSIYGYTF
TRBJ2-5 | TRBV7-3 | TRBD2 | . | TGTGCCAGCAGCCCCCGGGGGGCGGGGGGTGAGACCCAGTACTTC | CASSPRGAGGETQYF